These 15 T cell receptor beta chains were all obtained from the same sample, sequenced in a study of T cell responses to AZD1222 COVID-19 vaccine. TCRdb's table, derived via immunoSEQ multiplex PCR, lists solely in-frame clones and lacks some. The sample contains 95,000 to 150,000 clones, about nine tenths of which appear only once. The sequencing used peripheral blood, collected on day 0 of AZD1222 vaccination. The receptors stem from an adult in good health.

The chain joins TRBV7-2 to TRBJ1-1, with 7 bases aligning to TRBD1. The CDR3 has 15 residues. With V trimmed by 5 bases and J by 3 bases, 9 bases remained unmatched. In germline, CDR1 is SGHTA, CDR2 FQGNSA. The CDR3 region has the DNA TGTGCCAGCAGCCCAGGGGGGCAGGGGGACACTGAAGCTTTCTTT. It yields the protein CASSPGGQGDTEAFF. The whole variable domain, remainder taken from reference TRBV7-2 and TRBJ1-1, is GAGVSQSPSNKVTEKGKDVELRCDPISGHTALYWYRQSLGQGLEFLIYFQGNSAPDKSGLPSDRFSAERTGGSVSTLTIQRTQQEDSAVYLCASSPGGQGDTEAFFGQGTRLTVV.

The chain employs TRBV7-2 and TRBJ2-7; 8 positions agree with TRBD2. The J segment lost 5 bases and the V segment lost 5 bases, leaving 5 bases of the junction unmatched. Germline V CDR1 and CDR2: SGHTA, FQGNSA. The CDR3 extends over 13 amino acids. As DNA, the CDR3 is TGTGCCAGCAGCCCCTGGACTAGCAACGAGCAGTACTTC. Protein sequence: CASSPWTSNEQYF.

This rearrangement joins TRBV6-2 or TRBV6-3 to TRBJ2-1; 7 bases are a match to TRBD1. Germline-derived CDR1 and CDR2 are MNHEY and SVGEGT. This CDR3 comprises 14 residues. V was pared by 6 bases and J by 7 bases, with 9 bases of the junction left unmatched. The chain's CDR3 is CASSLGGSWNEQFF. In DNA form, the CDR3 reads TGTGCCAGCAGCCTAGGGGGCAGTTGGAATGAGCAGTTCTTC.

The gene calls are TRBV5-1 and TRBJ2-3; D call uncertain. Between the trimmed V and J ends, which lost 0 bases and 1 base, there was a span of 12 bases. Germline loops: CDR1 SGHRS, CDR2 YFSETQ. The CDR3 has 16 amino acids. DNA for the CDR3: TGCGCCAGCAGCTTGGACGGGCCCAGAGGCACAGATACGCAGTATTTT. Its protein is CASSLDGPRGTDTQYF. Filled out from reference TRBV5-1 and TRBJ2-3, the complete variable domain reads KAGVTQTPRYLIKTRGQQVTLSCSPISGHRSVSWYQQTPGQGLQFLFEYFSETQRNKGNFPGRFSGRQFSNSRSEMNVSTLELGDSALYLCASSLDGPRGTDTQYFGPGTRLTVL.

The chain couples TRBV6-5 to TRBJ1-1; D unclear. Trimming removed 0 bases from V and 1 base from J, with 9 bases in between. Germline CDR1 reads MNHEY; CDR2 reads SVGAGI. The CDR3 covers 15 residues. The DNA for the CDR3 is TGTGCCAGCAGTTACTCAGGTCGAGGGAACACTGAAGCTTTCTTT. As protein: CASSYSGRGNTEAFF.

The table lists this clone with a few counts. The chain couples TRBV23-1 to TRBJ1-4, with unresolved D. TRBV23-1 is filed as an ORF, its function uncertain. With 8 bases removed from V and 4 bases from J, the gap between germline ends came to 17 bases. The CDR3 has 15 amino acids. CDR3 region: CASPQRNTVNEKLFF. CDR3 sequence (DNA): TGCGCCAGCCCCCAAAGGAACACAGTTAATGAAAAACTGTTTTTT.

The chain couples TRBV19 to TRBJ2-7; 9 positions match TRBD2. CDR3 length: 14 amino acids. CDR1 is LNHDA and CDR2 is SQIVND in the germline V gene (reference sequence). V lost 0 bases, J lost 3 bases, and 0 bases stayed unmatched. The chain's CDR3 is CASSIEAGGYEQYF. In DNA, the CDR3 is TGTGCCAGTAGTATAGAAGCGGGGGGCTACGAGCAGTACTTC.

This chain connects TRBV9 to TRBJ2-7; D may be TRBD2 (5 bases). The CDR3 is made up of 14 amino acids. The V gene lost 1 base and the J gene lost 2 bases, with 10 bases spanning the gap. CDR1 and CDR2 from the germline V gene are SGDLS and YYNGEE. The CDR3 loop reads CASSVNGETYEQYF. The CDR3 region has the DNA TGTGCCAGCAGCGTAAACGGGGAAACCTACGAGCAGTACTTC. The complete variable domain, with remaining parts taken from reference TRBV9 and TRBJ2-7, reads DSGVTQTPKHLITATGQRVTLRCSPRSGDLSVYWYQQSLDQGLQFLIQYYNGEERAKGNILERFSAQQFPDLHSELNLSSLELGDSALYFCASSVNGETYEQYFGPGTRLTVT.

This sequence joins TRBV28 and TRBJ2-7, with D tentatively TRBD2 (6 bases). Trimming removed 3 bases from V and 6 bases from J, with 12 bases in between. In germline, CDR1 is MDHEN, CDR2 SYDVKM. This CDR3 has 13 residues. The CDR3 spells CASSFRGTSEQYF. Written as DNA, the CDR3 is TGTGCCAGCAGTTTCCGTGGGACTTCCGAGCAGTACTTC.

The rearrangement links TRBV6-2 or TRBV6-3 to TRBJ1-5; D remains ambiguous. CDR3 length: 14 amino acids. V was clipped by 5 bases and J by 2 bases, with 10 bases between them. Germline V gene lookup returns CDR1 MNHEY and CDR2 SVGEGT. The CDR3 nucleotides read TGTGCCAGCAGTCAACTATACGGCAATCAGCCCCAGCATTTT. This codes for CASSQLYGNQPQHF.

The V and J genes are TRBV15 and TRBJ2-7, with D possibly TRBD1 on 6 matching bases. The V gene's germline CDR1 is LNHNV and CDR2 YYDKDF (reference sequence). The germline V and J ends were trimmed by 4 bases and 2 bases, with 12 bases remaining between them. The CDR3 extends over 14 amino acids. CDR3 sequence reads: CATSMSGATYEQYF. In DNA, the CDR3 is TGTGCCACCAGCATGTCAGGGGCGACCTACGAGCAGTACTTC. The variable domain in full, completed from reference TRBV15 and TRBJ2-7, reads DAMVIQNPRYQVTQFGKPVTLSCSQTLNHNVMYWYQQKSSQAPKLLFHYYDKDFNNEADTPDNFQSRRPNTSFCFLDIRSPGLGDTAMYLCATSMSGATYEQYFGPGTRLTVT.

In nucleotides, the CDR3 is TGTGCCATCGGAAAACAGGGAAATACCTACGAGCAGTACTTC. This encodes CAIGKQGNTYEQYF. J is TRBJ2-7 and V is TRBV10-3; D may be TRBD1 (6 bases). The CDR3 is 14 amino acids. Germline CDR1 reads ENHRY; CDR2 reads SYGVKD. V was pared by 8 bases and J by 2 bases, with 16 bases between.

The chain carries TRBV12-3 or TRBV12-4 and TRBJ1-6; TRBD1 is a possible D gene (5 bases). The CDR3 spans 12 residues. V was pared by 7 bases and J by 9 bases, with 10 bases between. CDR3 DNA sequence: TGTGCCAGCACTCGACAGCCTTCACCCCTCCACTTT. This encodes CASTRQPSPLHF.

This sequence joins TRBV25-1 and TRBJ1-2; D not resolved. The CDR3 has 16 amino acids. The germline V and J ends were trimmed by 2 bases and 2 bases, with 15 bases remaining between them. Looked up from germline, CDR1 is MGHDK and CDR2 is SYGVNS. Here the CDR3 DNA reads TGTGCCAGCAGTGAAGGTATCGGCCGGATGAACTATGGCTACACCTTC. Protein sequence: CASSEGIGRMNYGYTF.

This chain's CDR3 is CASSLTGDTEAFF. The CDR3 coding sequence is TGCGCCAGCAGCTTGACCGGGGACACTGAAGCTTTCTTT. The chain employs TRBV5-1 and TRBJ1-1, with D hard to call. The ends were cut back, 1 base at V and 3 bases at J, with 7 bases in the middle. The CDR3 length is 13 residues. In germline, CDR1 is SGHRS, CDR2 YFSETQ.